Listed below are T cell receptor beta chains from one sample, sequenced in a study of graft-versus-host responses after intestinal transplantation. No antigen has been assigned to these receptors. Sequencing was performed with immunoSEQ multiplex PCR; in TCRdb, only in-frame clones are kept and a portion is missing. Here the sample spans tens of thousands of clones, just under 95% being singletons. This material consisted of unstimulated CD8+ T cells sorted from spleen or lymph node cells, taken before intestinal transplant. Receptor source: a human donor who received an intestinal transplant. Each CDR3 is given with its conserved first and last residue. The D gene is left open where the match is weak. Expanded clones get a size class; other rows say once, few or many, or leave the size out.

>TRBV5-6|TRBD1|TRBJ1-2|.
TGTGCCAGCCGGACAGGGGGAAACTATGGCTACACCTTC
CASRTGGNYGYTF
>TRBV15|.|TRBJ2-1|.
TGTGCCACCAGCCCTGGGACAAACTCCTACAATGAGCAGTTCTTC
CATSPGTNSYNEQFF
>TRBV10-3|.|TRBJ1-3|few
TGTGCCATCAGTGAGGTACAGAACTCTGGAAACACCATATATTTT
CAISEVQNSGNTIYF
>TRBV4-1|.|TRBJ2-7|.
TGCGCCAGCAGCCTCGGTTACTCAACCTACGAGCAGTACTTC
CASSLGYSTYEQYF
>TRBV29-1|.|TRBJ2-3|.
TGCAGCGTTGACCTCACAGATACGCAGTATTTT
CSVDLTDTQYF
>TRBV4-3|TRBD2|TRBJ2-7|.
TGCGCCAGCAGCCAGAGCGCGACTAGCGGGGGGTCCTACGAGCAGTACTTC
CASSQSATSGGSYEQYF
>TRBV7-4|.|TRBJ2-1|once
TGTGCCAGCAGCTGTTTCCACAGCACCTACAATGAGCAGTTCTTC
CASSCFHSTYNEQFF
>TRBV6-5|TRBD2|TRBJ2-7|.
TGTGCCAGCAGTTACGGCGGGAGGGCCTTCGAGCAGTACTTC
CASSYGGRAFEQYF
>TRBV5-5|.|TRBJ2-1|.
TGTGCCAGCAGCTACGGCCGGGACACTGGGGACAATGAGCAGTTCTTC
CASSYGRDTGDNEQFF
>TRBV19|.|TRBJ1-2|.
TGTGCCAGTACCCTAGGGGGAAATAACTATGGCTACACCTTC
CASTLGGNNYGYTF
>TRBV13|.|TRBJ2-6|.
TGTGCCAGCAGCTTAGGGGTGAGCTCTGGGGCCAACGTCCTGACTTTC
CASSLGVSSGANVLTF
>TRBV4-1|.|TRBJ1-6|.
TGCGCCAGCAGCCAAGATCTGCCAATGAGGAGCTCCTATAATTCACCCCTCCACTTT
CASSQDLPMRSSYNSPLHF
>TRBV25-1|.|TRBJ2-1|.
TGTGCCAGCAGTGAATTCTTGTCGAGTGAGCAGTTCTTC
CASSEFLSSEQFF
>TRBV10-3|TRBD2|TRBJ2-7|.
TGTGCCACAGCTGGGACTAGCGGGAGGAAGGTCTACGAGCAGTACTTC
CATAGTSGRKVYEQYF
>TRBV11-2|.|TRBJ2-3|.
TGTGCCAGCAGCTTAGCGGCCCGGGAGCGGATCACAGATACGCAGTATTTT
CASSLAARERITDTQYF
>TRBV6-1|.|TRBJ2-7|.
TGTGCCAGCAGTGACCGCAGGTTCACCTACGAGCAGTACTTC
CASSDRRFTYEQYF
>TRBV10-3|TRBD2|TRBJ2-7|few
TGTGCCATCAGTTCGACTAGCCGCTACGAGCAGTACTTC
CAISSTSRYEQYF
>TRBV29-1|TRBD1|TRBJ2-1|.
TGCAGCGTTGAATTACAGGGGGCCTACAATGAGCAGTTCTTC
CSVELQGAYNEQFF
>TRBV6-1|.|TRBJ2-3|.
TGTGCCAGCATGTCAGGGCGAAACCCAGATACGCAGTATTTT
CASMSGRNPDTQYF
>TRBV5-5|.|TRBJ2-1|.
TGTGCCAGCAGCTTGGAGGGAGGAGCCCTTAATGTGGCCTACAATGAGCAGTTCTTC
CASSLEGGALNVAYNEQFF
>TRBV27|TRBD1|TRBJ1-2|.
TGTGCCAGCAGAAACTTGACCGGGACAGGGTCCGGCTACACCTTC
CASRNLTGTGSGYTF
>TRBV4-3|.|TRBJ2-2|.
TGCGCCAGCAGCCAAGATTGGCCAGGGGAGAACACCGGGGAGCTGTTTTTT
CASSQDWPGENTGELFF
>TRBV7-9|TRBD1|TRBJ1-5|.
TGTGCCAGCAGCTTACAGGGGGGAGATCAGCCCCAGCATTTT
CASSLQGGDQPQHF
>TRBV5-6|TRBD1|TRBJ1-2|.
TGTGCCAGCAGCTTGGGGGACAGCAACTATGGCTACACCTTC
CASSLGDSNYGYTF
>TRBV5-1|TRBD2|TRBJ2-2|.
TGCGCCAGCAGCCAGGGACTAGCGGGACCGTTCGCGAACACCGGGGAGCTGTTTTTT
CASSQGLAGPFANTGELFF
>TRBV19|TRBD1|TRBJ2-3|.
TGTGCCAGTAGCCCGGGACAGGGTTTCGCAAATACGCAGTATTTT
CASSPGQGFANTQYF
>TRBV30|TRBD1|TRBJ2-7|.
TGTGCCTGGACTAAAACCGGGACAGCCTCCTACGAGCAGTACTTC
CAWTKTGTASYEQYF
>TRBV2|.|TRBJ1-1|.
TGTGCCAGCAACGGAGGCGGTCTGAACACTGAAGCTTTCTTT
CASNGGGLNTEAFF
>TRBV10-2|TRBD2|TRBJ2-5|.
TGCGCCAGCAGTGAGTTTGAGCGGACTAGCGGGAGGGCCGTCTTGGGGACCCAGTACTTC
CASSEFERTSGRAVLGTQYF
>TRBV30|TRBD1|TRBJ1-4|.
TGTGCCTGGGGCCCCGGGACAGGGTCATCTAATGAAAAACTGTTTTTT
CAWGPGTGSSNEKLFF
>TRBV18|TRBD1|TRBJ2-2|.
TGTGCCAGCTCACCGGTTCCGGGACAGGGGACCGGGGAGCTGTTTTTT
CASSPVPGQGTGELFF
>TRBV5-6|.|TRBJ1-6|.
TGTGCCAGCAGCTTTTGGGCCAGAGATAATTCACCCCTCCACTTT
CASSFWARDNSPLHF
>TRBV27|.|TRBJ2-1|.
TGTGCCAGCAGTCTCGGGGTATCTGGTTACGATGAGCAGTTCTTC
CASSLGVSGYDEQFF